These 32 T cell receptor beta chains share one sample of origin, sequenced in a study of T cell responses to AZD1222 COVID-19 vaccine (dated by TCRdb to about 2021). Libraries came from the immunoSEQ multiplex PCR assay. In its TCRdb copy, this immuneACCESS table keeps in-frame sequences only and misses some clones. Where compared with another copy, unresolved V genes explain less than half of these, and the others have no known cause. The sample profile shows 150,000 to 170,000 clones; 80% to 90% of them were found once. 5.5% to 6% of the sample is taken by the ten largest. What this sample's time point label stands for: baseline before first vaccination. The meaning of the sample's treatment or condition label: meningococcal conjugate vaccine given as trial control. Sequenced here: peripheral blood, sampled on day 0 of MenACWY control vaccination. These receptors were taken from an adult in good health.

V and J are TRBV7-3 and TRBJ2-1; maybe TRBD2 (6 bases). The CDR3 extends over 13 amino acids. The V end lost 4 bases, the J end lost 6 bases, and 10 bases lay between the germline ends. CDR1 is SGHTA and CDR2 is FQGTGA in the germline V gene. CDR3: CASSSGTSNEQFF. As DNA, the CDR3 is TGTGCCAGCAGCTCCGGGACTTCCAATGAGCAGTTCTTC.

V is TRBV19 and J is TRBJ2-2; no firm D call. Trimming removed 7 bases at V and 1 base at J, with 4 bases between. The CDR3 loop spans 12 amino acids. The germline V gene has CDR1 LNHDA and CDR2 SQIVND (reference sequence). The CDR3 sequence is CASNRNTGELFF. In nucleotides, the CDR3 is TGTGCCAGTAATCGGAACACCGGGGAGCTGTTTTTT.

This chain connects TRBV30 to TRBJ2-2; the D gene could be TRBD1 or TRBD2 (5 bases each). CDR1 and CDR2 (germline): GTSNPN, SVGIG (reference sequence). Trimming took 0 bases from V and 6 from J, leaving 14 bases between them. The CDR3 extends over 15 amino acids. The CDR3 reads CAWSVISQGAGELFF. Written as DNA, the CDR3 is TGTGCCTGGAGTGTAATCTCTCAGGGAGCCGGGGAGCTGTTTTTT.

The J gene is TRBJ2-5, the V gene TRBV19; D ambiguous. This CDR3 contains 14 residues. The germline gives CDR1 LNHDA, CDR2 SQIVND (reference sequence). V was cut by 4 bases and J by 5 bases, with 14 bases left in between. The CDR3 sequence: CASSSLLMEETQYF. CDR3 in DNA: TGTGCCAGTAGTAGCTTGCTAATGGAGGAGACCCAGTACTTC.

This rearrangement joins TRBV29-1 to TRBJ2-7; perhaps TRBD2 as D (6 bases). CDR3 size: 14 residues. Between the trimmed V and J ends, which lost 6 bases and 2 bases, there was a span of 17 bases. Germline V lookup: CDR1 SQVTM, CDR2 ANQGSEA. CDR3 bases: TGCAGCGTCGGAGGGGCGGGCCAACCCTACGAGCAGTACTTC. Residues: CSVGGAGQPYEQYF.

This chain joins TRBV6-1 and TRBJ1-6; D is ambiguous. The CDR3 extends over 16 amino acids. The V and J ends lost 2 bases and 7 bases respectively, with 15 bases between them. The germline gives CDR1 MNHNS, CDR2 SASEGT. The CDR3 region is CASSEIFDYSNSPLHF. In DNA form, the CDR3 reads TGTGCCAGCAGTGAAATCTTTGATTATTCGAATTCACCCCTCCACTTT.

This chain's CDR3 is CASSREQGGSEQYV. Written as DNA, the CDR3 is TGTGCCAGCTCCCGCGAGCAGGGAGGTTCCGAGCAGTACGTC. The V call is TRBV18, the J call TRBJ2-7; D is possibly TRBD2 (6 bases). This CDR3 has 14 residues. Trimming cost V 6 bases and J 6 bases, with 18 bases left between them. In germline, CDR1 is KGHSH, CDR2 LQKENI.

The V call is TRBV9, the J call TRBJ1-3; tentatively, D is TRBD1 (5 bases). In germline, CDR1 is SGDLS, CDR2 YYNGEE. The V and J ends lost 0 bases and 2 bases respectively, with 9 bases between them. The CDR3 is 15 residues long. The CDR3 is CASSVGQLAGNTIYF. The CDR3 nucleotides are TGTGCCAGCAGCGTAGGACAGTTGGCTGGAAACACCATATATTTT.

The V call is TRBV29-1, the J call TRBJ2-7, with a possible D match to TRBD2 (6 bases). Germline V CDR1 and CDR2: SQVTM, ANQGSEA. The CDR3 is 12 amino acids. V was pared by 3 bases and J by 2 bases, with 8 bases between. In nucleotides, the CDR3 is TGCAGCGTTGAGGGGGGACCCTACGAGCAGTACGTC. Its protein is CSVEGGPYEQYV.

J is TRBJ1-2 and V is TRBV29-1, with 8 bases matching TRBD1. This CDR3 contains 13 residues. V was clipped by 5 bases and J by 4 bases; unmatched bases: 6. CDR1 SQVTM and CDR2 ANQGSEA come from the germline V gene. The CDR3 nucleotides read TGCAGCGTTCCAGGGGGCGAGGCCTATGGCTACACCTTC. It encodes CSVPGGEAYGYTF. The variable domain in full, with the rest retrieved from reference TRBV29-1 and TRBJ1-2, is SAVISQKPSRDICQRGTSLTIQCQVDSQVTMMFWYRQQPGQSLTLIATANQGSEATYESGFVIDKFPISRPNLTFSTLTVSNMSPEDSSIYLCSVPGGEAYGYTFGSGTRLTVV.

This clone was found once. J is TRBJ1-1 and V is TRBV10-3; 7 positions agree with TRBD1. The CDR3 has 15 amino acids. Germline CDR1 is ENHRY and CDR2 is SYGVKD. V lost 4 bases to trimming and J lost 0 bases; unmatched junction nucleotides: 5. Here the CDR3 reads CAISGRGTVNTEAFF. The CDR3 nucleotides read TGTGCCATCAGTGGACGAGGGACAGTGAACACTGAAGCTTTCTTT.

This clone has only one observation. The V gene is TRBV11-2, the J gene TRBJ2-7; D might be TRBD1 (8 bases). Per germline, CDR1 SGHAT and CDR2 FQNNGV. The CDR3 runs 16 residues. Deletions cut 4 bases from V and 1 base from J, with 17 bases between. The CDR3 DNA sequence: TGTGCCAGCAGCTCTACAGGGGGGGCCAGGTCCTACGAGCAGTACTTC. Translating it yields CASSSTGGARSYEQYF.

The chain combines TRBV6-5 with TRBJ1-1; D not resolved. Trimming left V 8 bases short and J 1 base short, with 11 bases between. Germline V gives CDR1 MNHEY, CDR2 SVGAGI. The CDR3 sequence is 13 residues long. The CDR3 here is CASQDGQNTEAFF. The CDR3 nucleotides are TGTGCCAGCCAGGACGGCCAGAACACTGAAGCTTTCTTT.

This clone was seen a handful of times. The DNA of the CDR3 is TGTGCCAGCAGTGGGGACCCCGGGACTATGACCTACGAGCAGTACTTC. Amino acids: CASSGDPGTMTYEQYF. The chain couples TRBV2 to TRBJ2-7; TRBD2 aligns across 7 bases. With 4 bases clipped from V and 2 bases from J, the junction kept 11 bases outside the gene matches. CDR3 length equals 16 residues. Germline-derived CDR1 and CDR2 are SNHLY and FYNNEI.

This clone occurred a few times. V usage is TRBV7-5 and J usage is TRBJ2-7; the DNA was not compared with TRBD1, the D call given in the table. TRBV7-5 corresponds to a pseudogene. This CDR3 has 17 amino acids. In DNA, the CDR3 is TGTGTCAGAAGCTTAGCGGTCGTCCGTACAGGGCCGGAAGAGCAGTACGTC. Its protein product is CVRSLAVVRTGPEEQYV.

The V gene is TRBV2, the J gene TRBJ1-6, with 8 bases identical to TRBD1. The trim removed 6 bases at V and 7 bases at J, leaving 5 bases unmatched. The CDR3 spans 14 residues. Germline V CDR1 and CDR2: SNHLY, FYNNEI. CDR3 residues: CASRLTGVNSPLHF. The CDR3 DNA reads TGTGCCAGCAGGTTGACAGGGGTAAATTCACCCCTCCACTTT.

The V gene is TRBV7-9, the J gene TRBJ2-7; 11 bases agree with TRBD1. The germline CDR1 and CDR2 sequences are SEHNR and FQNEAQ (reference sequence). Germline trimming cut 4 bases from V and 12 bases from J; bases unmatched to any gene: 8. The CDR3 consists of 13 residues. The CDR3 spells CASSSTGQGAPYF. The CDR3, as DNA: TGTGCCAGCAGCTCGACAGGACAGGGGGCGCCGTACTTC.

This CDR3 is CASSEFGINEQFF. In DNA form, the CDR3 reads TGTGCCAGCAGTGAATTTGGCATCAATGAGCAGTTCTTC. This chain joins TRBV6-1 and TRBJ2-1; D unclear. Per germline, CDR1 MNHNS and CDR2 SASEGT. The CDR3 has 13 residues. V was trimmed by 2 bases and J by 6 bases, leaving 8 bases between them.

This rearrangement joins TRBV3-1 (or the pseudogene TRBV3-2) to TRBJ1-1; tentative D call: TRBD1 (5 bases). Germline CDR1 and CDR2: LGHDT and YNNKEL (reference sequence). The CDR3 covers 12 residues. V lost 4 bases and J 11 bases, leaving 14 bases between the germline ends. Here the CDR3 DNA reads TGTGCCAGCAGCCCAAGGGGCAGGAGTGCTTTCTTT. It is translated as CASSPRGRSAFF.

The table lists this clone with a count of one. The V and J genes are TRBV7-9 and TRBJ2-3; 8 bases align to TRBD2. Trimming cost V 3 bases and J 5 bases; bases outside gene matches: 13. This CDR3 spans 17 amino acids. The V gene's germline CDR1 is SEHNR and CDR2 FQNEAQ (reference sequence). CDR3 sequence (DNA): TGTGCCAGCAGCTTGGGGATGGTAGCGGGGACGGTAGATACGCAGTATTTT. It specifies CASSLGMVAGTVDTQYF.

This chain connects TRBV10-1 to TRBJ2-1; perhaps TRBD2 as D (5 bases). The CDR3 totals 14 residues. Looked up from germline, CDR1 is WNHNN and CDR2 is SYGVQD (reference sequence). Trimming removed 5 bases at V and 0 bases at J, with 8 bases between. The CDR3 sequence: CASSPTSSYNEQFF. CDR3 in DNA: TGCGCCAGCAGTCCAACTAGCTCCTACAATGAGCAGTTCTTC.

V gene TRBV6-5 combines with J gene TRBJ2-3; D ambiguous. Trimming stripped 7 bases from V and 6 bases from J, with 11 bases between. The CDR3 is 12 residues long. Germline CDR1 reads MNHEY; CDR2 reads SVGAGI. DNA of the CDR3: TGTGCCAGCACCTTCGATGGGGATACGCAGTATTTT. It specifies CASTFDGDTQYF.

The rearrangement uses TRBV12-5 and TRBJ2-1; D gene ambiguous. The CDR3 runs 13 residues. CDR1 LGHNT and CDR2 FRNRAP come from the germline V gene. The germline V and J ends were trimmed by 1 base and 5 bases, with 6 bases remaining between them. This CDR3 reads CASGLGPNNEQFF. CDR3 coding DNA: TGTGCTAGTGGTTTGGGACCTAACAATGAGCAGTTCTTC.

The chain couples TRBV15 to TRBJ2-1; 7 bases align to TRBD2. The CDR3 is made up of 16 amino acids. Germline CDR1 is LNHNV and CDR2 is YYDKDF (reference sequence). The V and J ends lost 4 bases and 4 bases, in that order; junction bases with no gene match: 10. CDR3 protein: CATSTGGGLRYNEQFF. The CDR3, as DNA: TGTGCCACCAGCACTGGGGGAGGGCTACGTTACAATGAGCAGTTCTTC.

The V gene is TRBV11-2, the J gene TRBJ2-3; possibly TRBD1 for D (5 bases). There are 15 residues in the CDR3. Germline CDR1 is SGHAT and CDR2 is FQNNGV. Deletions cut 5 bases from V and 2 bases from J, with 14 bases between. The CDR3 sequence is CASSRRGANTDTQYF. DNA for the CDR3: TGTGCCAGCAGCCGCCGTGGGGCAAACACAGATACGCAGTATTTT.

The chain recombines TRBV24-1 with TRBJ1-2, with 7 bases that match TRBD1. With V trimmed by 3 bases and J by 1 base, 7 bases remained unmatched. Germline V gene lookup returns CDR1 KGHDR and CDR2 SFDVKD. The CDR3 contains 16 residues. The CDR3 DNA is TGTGCCACCAGTGATCTTCCCGGACAGGATAACTATGGCTACACCTTC. Protein sequence: CATSDLPGQDNYGYTF.

CDR3 DNA sequence: TGTGCCAGTAGTATAGGGGTTGATCAGCCCCAGCATTTT. Encoded protein: CASSIGVDQPQHF. The V call is TRBV19, the J call TRBJ1-5, with no clear D. CDR3 length: 13 residues. CDR1 is LNHDA and CDR2 is SQIVND in the germline V gene (reference sequence). V lost 1 base and J 5 bases, leaving 6 bases between the germline ends. Combining the CDR3 with reference TRBV19 and TRBJ1-5 gives the whole variable domain DGGITQSPKYLFRKEGQNVTLSCEQNLNHDAMYWYRQDPGQGLRLIYYSQIVNDFQKGDIAEGYSVSREKKESFPLTVTSAQKNPTAFYLCASSIGVDQPQHFGDGTRLSIL.

This clone was observed a few times. The V call is TRBV18, the J call TRBJ2-7; 7 bases map to TRBD2. The CDR3 runs to 15 residues. V shed 5 bases, J shed 0 bases, and the junction held 7 bases outside the gene matches. CDR1 and CDR2 from the germline V gene are KGHSH and LQKENI. CDR3 sequence (DNA): TGTGCCAGCTCATCCGCGGGAGTTGACTCCTACGAGCAGTACTTC. Protein: CASSSAGVDSYEQYF.

This chain uses TRBV5-3 with TRBJ1-1; D is unclear. TRBV5-3 has ORF status, its function being uncertain. Trimming shortened V by 0 bases and J by 10 bases, and 13 bases separated the two germline ends. The CDR3 spans 13 residues. The CDR3 loop is CARSLEREVGAFF. CDR3 sequence (DNA): TGTGCCAGAAGCTTGGAGCGTGAGGTGGGAGCTTTCTTT.

The V gene is TRBV9, the J gene TRBJ2-2, with D hard to call. The CDR3 length is 15 residues. Germline V gives CDR1 SGDLS, CDR2 YYNGEE. Trimming shortened V by 0 bases and J by 0 bases, and 6 bases separated the two germline ends. The CDR3 DNA sequence: TGTGCCAGCAGCGTAGTGAAAACGAACACCGGGGAGCTGTTTTTT. Its translation is CASSVVKTNTGELFF.

The chain is built from TRBV5-1 and TRBJ2-5, with a tentative D call TRBD2 (5 bases). V lost 5 bases and J 4 bases, leaving 18 bases between the germline ends. This CDR3 region has 15 residues. CDR1 and CDR2 (germline): SGHRS, YFSETQ. CDR3 amino acids: CASRLSGKAPETQYF. The CDR3 DNA reads as TGCGCCAGCAGGCTATCGGGGAAGGCCCCAGAGACCCAGTACTTC.

V and J are TRBV3-1 (or the pseudogene TRBV3-2) and TRBJ1-4; D might be TRBD1 (6 bases). The V end was cut by 4 bases, the J end by 7 bases, with 19 bases between. Germline V lookup: CDR1 LGHDT, CDR2 YNNKEL (reference sequence). This CDR3 has 16 amino acids. The CDR3 region is CASSLRVTGGGEKLFF. For the CDR3, the DNA is TGTGCCAGCAGCCTAAGGGTGACAGGCGGAGGTGAAAAACTGTTTTTT.